What follows are 22 T cell receptor beta chains derived from one specimen sequenced in a study of T-cell memory formation after mild COVID-19 (dated by TCRdb to the early 2020s). Preparation of the library involved 5' RACE. TCRdb lists the instrument as Illumina NovaSeq 6000. TCRdb's own reprocessing of the public reads used fastp at Q25 and MiXCR and kept productive beta chains. Each CDR3 protein gets just one entry, which takes the most common genes and DNA from the rows behind it. A total of roughly 80,000 distinct CDR3 sequences appear in this sample, 20% to 30% of them only once. The ten largest account for 35% to 50% of the sample. Source material: PBMCs or a T cell subset sorted from them (not recorded which). Receptors originate from a man younger than 35 who had mild COVID-19 (a few samples of this study predate the infection). The sample titles of this study are shuffled in the database, so cell type and time point are left out; the donor was told from shared clones.

The genes are TRBV9 and TRBJ2-3; the D gene is possibly TRBD1 (5 bases). V lost 4 bases, J lost 4 bases, and 10 bases lay in between. The germline V gene has CDR1 SGDLS and CDR2 YYNGEE. CDR3 length: 13 amino acids. CDR3 nucleotide sequence: TGTGCCAGCAGCCAGGGCCGGGCAGATACGCAGTATTTT. Its protein product is CASSQGRADTQYF.

The chain recombines TRBV20-1 with TRBJ1-5; D uncertain. This CDR3 is built from 15 residues. V lost 0 bases and J 7 bases, leaving 16 bases between the germline ends. Germline CDR1 DFQATT, CDR2 SNEGSKA (reference sequence). The CDR3 DNA sequence: TGCAGTGCTAGAGATCGCCTTAGCCCCTACCAGCCCCAGCATTTT. This gives the protein CSARDRLSPYQPQHF.

V gene TRBV14 combines with J gene TRBJ1-4; no clear D. Germline CDR1 is SGHDN and CDR2 is FVKESK. V was pared by 4 bases and J by 6 bases, with 15 bases between. This CDR3 is built from 15 residues. CDR3 DNA sequence: TGTGCCAGCAGCCCGAGGAGTCAGCGCTATGAAAAACTGTTTTTT. It is translated as CASSPRSQRYEKLFF.

DNA for the CDR3: TGCAGCGTATCAACGAACACCGGGGAGCTGTTTTTT. This codes for CSVSTNTGELFF. The V gene is TRBV29-1, the J gene TRBJ2-2; D gene ambiguous. Germline CDR1 SQVTM, CDR2 ANQGSEA. The CDR3 contains 12 residues. The V end was cut by 6 bases, the J end by 0 bases, with 5 bases between.

The chain uses TRBV12-3 or TRBV12-4 and TRBJ1-1; D call uncertain. V shed 1 base and J shed 7 bases, with 7 bases lying between them. This CDR3 has 12 residues. CDR3 sequence: CASSLVGNEAFF. The CDR3, as DNA: TGTGCCAGCAGTTTAGTGGGTAATGAAGCTTTCTTT.

The chain links TRBV9 to TRBJ1-5; TRBD1 is a possible D gene (6 bases). This CDR3 is 14 amino acids long. Germline assignment: CDR1 SGDLS and CDR2 YYNGEE. Between the trimmed V and J ends, which lost 7 bases and 3 bases, there was a span of 14 bases. This chain's CDR3 is CASGGGRINQPQHF. In DNA, the CDR3 is TGTGCCAGCGGAGGGGGGAGGATCAATCAGCCCCAGCATTTT. The full variable domain, with the rest looked up from reference TRBV9 and TRBJ1-5, is DSGVTQTPKHLITATGQRVTLRCSPRSGDLSVYWYQQSLDQGLQFLIQYYNGEERAKGNILERFSAQQFPDLHSELNLSSLELGDSALYFCASGGGRINQPQHFGDGTRLSIL.

This clonotype came up a few times. The genes are TRBV13 and TRBJ2-3; TRBD2 might be the D (5 bases). The CDR3 covers 11 residues. The V gene lost 5 bases and the J gene lost 9 bases, with 9 bases spanning the gap. Germline CDR1 and CDR2: PRHDT and FYEKMQ (reference sequence). Written as DNA, the CDR3 is TGTGCCAGCAGCCCTCGGAGGACGCAGTATTTT. It encodes CASSPRRTQYF. The full variable domain, in which reference TRBV13 and TRBJ2-3 provide the parts outside the CDR3, is AAGVIQSPRHLIKEKRETATLKCYPIPRHDTVYWYQQGPGQDPQFLISFYEKMQSDKGSIPDRFSAQQFSDYHSELNMSSLELGDSALYFCASSPRRTQYFGPGTRLTVL.

This clonotype was seen more than once but under ten times. The rearrangement links TRBV6-6 to TRBJ2-1; TRBD1 or TRBD2 may be the D gene (5 bases each). V gave up 8 bases and J gave up 4 bases, with 15 bases separating them. The CDR3 is made up of 14 amino acids. From germline, CDR1 is MNHNY and CDR2 SVGAGI (reference sequence). The CDR3 DNA reads TGTGCCAGCTCCTTCGCCTGGGGGTACAATGAGCAGTTCTTC. Amino acid sequence: CASSFAWGYNEQFF.

The sample holds a few counts of this clonotype. The rearrangement uses TRBV4-1 and TRBJ2-1; D is undetermined. Germline lookup yields CDR1 MGHRA and CDR2 YSYEKL. V lost 6 bases, J lost 0 bases, and 12 bases lay in between. The CDR3 consists of 15 residues. This CDR3 is CASSTPGSSYNEQFF. CDR3 nucleotide sequence: TGCGCCAGCAGTACTCCGGGTTCCTCCTACAATGAGCAGTTCTTC.

This clonotype was counted a few times. The V and J genes are TRBV6-6 and TRBJ1-2; possibly TRBD1 for D (6 bases). V was shortened by 6 bases and J by 4 bases, with 21 bases between the two germline ends. CDR3 size: 16 residues. Germline CDR1 MNHNY, CDR2 SVGAGI (reference sequence). The CDR3 nucleotides read TGTGCCAGCAGCGAGGACAGACTACTACCCTCCTATGGCTACACCTTC. This encodes CASSEDRLLPSYGYTF.

A few counts support this clonotype. The chain employs TRBV20-1 and TRBJ2-3, with D perhaps matching TRBD2 (5 bases). Trimming cost V 5 bases and J 5 bases, with 14 bases left between them. Germline V lookup: CDR1 DFQATT, CDR2 SNEGSKA (reference sequence). This CDR3 is 13 amino acids long. CDR3 protein: CSARWGDRDTQYF. For the CDR3, the DNA is TGCAGTGCTCGATGGGGAGACCGAGATACGCAGTATTTT.

This clonotype was detected only a few times. The chain carries TRBV15 and TRBJ1-6, with TRBD1 matching 9 bases. Germline V lookup: CDR1 LNHNV, CDR2 YYDKDF (reference sequence). This CDR3 is built from 18 residues. Germline trimming cut 0 bases from V and 7 bases from J; bases unmatched to any gene: 10. The CDR3, as DNA: TGTGCCACCAGCAGAGACTTATATGGACAGGGGAGAAATTCACCCCTCCACTTT. Translating gives CATSRDLYGQGRNSPLHF.

This clonotype qualifies as medium-sized (0.01 to 0.1%). This chain connects TRBV6-5 to TRBJ1-2; a possible D gene is TRBD1 (6 bases). Trimming stripped 0 bases from V and 7 bases from J, with 15 bases between. The CDR3 spans 15 residues. Germline V lookup: CDR1 MNHEY, CDR2 SVGAGI. CDR3 region: CASSYSTGTSGGYTF. CDR3 sequence (DNA): TGTGCCAGCAGTTACTCGACTGGGACATCGGGTGGCTACACCTTC.

This clonotype appeared a few times. The V call is TRBV4-3, the J call TRBJ2-5; TRBD1 agrees at 8 bases. The CDR3 runs 17 residues. V shed 0 bases and J 5 bases; nucleotides not matched to a gene: 11. Per the germline V gene, CDR1 is LGHNA and CDR2 is YSLEER. The CDR3 bases are TGCGCCAGCAGCCAAGAGCCCGGGACAGGCCCCAGGGAGACCCAGTACTTC. This gives the protein CASSQEPGTGPRETQYF.

The genes are TRBV10-3 and TRBJ1-1; weak D call: TRBD1 (5 bases). Looked up from germline, CDR1 is ENHRY and CDR2 is SYGVKD. CDR3 length: 13 amino acids. Trimming took off 10 bases at V and 4 bases at J, with 16 bases between the two ends. For the CDR3, the DNA is TGTGCCACAAAAACCCCGGGGGGCACTGAAGCTTTCTTT. Its protein is CATKTPGGTEAFF.

This clonotype came up a few times. CDR3 sequence: CASSQDLGTLLGFGNTIYF. CDR3 sequence (DNA): TGCGCCAGCAGCCAAGATCTTGGCACCCTCCTCGGGTTTGGAAACACCATATATTTT. This sequence joins TRBV4-1 and TRBJ1-3; the D is unclear. Deletions cut 0 bases from V and 3 bases from J, with 21 bases between. Germline CDR1 and CDR2: MGHRA and YSYEKL. The CDR3 is 19 residues long.

V usage is TRBV11-2 and J usage is TRBJ2-5; D possibly corresponds to TRBD2 (7 bases). The germline V gene has CDR1 SGHAT and CDR2 FQNNGV. V lost 3 bases and J lost 0, with 11 bases in between. The CDR3 consists of 15 residues. Here the CDR3 DNA reads TGTGCCAGCAGCTTTTGGGGGGGCCACCAAGAGACCCAGTACTTC. This sequence encodes CASSFWGGHQETQYF.

V usage is TRBV29-1 and J usage is TRBJ1-5; D possibly corresponds to TRBD1 (6 bases). CDR1 and CDR2 (germline): SQVTM, ANQGSEA. This CDR3 has 13 residues. Trimming took off 4 bases at V and 8 bases at J, with 15 bases between the two ends. CDR3 in DNA: TGCAGCGTTGTTGTTTCTGGGACAAAGCCCCAGCATTTT. This sequence encodes CSVVVSGTKPQHF.

This clonotype was counted ten times or more. This chain links TRBV29-1 with TRBJ2-7; no firm D call. V was trimmed by 7 bases and J by 5 bases, leaving 15 bases between them. CDR1 SQVTM and CDR2 ANQGSEA come from the germline V gene. The CDR3 spans 12 residues. The CDR3 spells CSANSGTNEQYF. DNA of the CDR3: TGCAGCGCTAACTCAGGTACCAACGAGCAGTACTTC.

The chain is built from TRBV9 and TRBJ1-1, with D perhaps matching TRBD1 (6 bases). V shed 4 bases and J shed 1 base, with 11 bases lying between them. In germline, CDR1 is SGDLS, CDR2 YYNGEE. CDR3 length equals 14 residues. DNA for the CDR3: TGTGCCAGCAGCACCGGCAGGGGGAACACTGAAGCTTTCTTT. It translates to CASSTGRGNTEAFF. The complete variable domain, with remaining parts taken from reference TRBV9 and TRBJ1-1, reads DSGVTQTPKHLITATGQRVTLRCSPRSGDLSVYWYQQSLDQGLQFLIQYYNGEERAKGNILERFSAQQFPDLHSELNLSSLELGDSALYFCASSTGRGNTEAFFGQGTRLTVV.

This clonotype was counted between two and nine times. The chain joins TRBV10-3 to TRBJ2-7; D call uncertain. CDR1 and CDR2 from the germline V gene are ENHRY and SYGVKD. Trimming stripped 2 bases from V and 4 bases from J, with 9 bases between. The CDR3 consists of 13 residues. This CDR3 reads CAISEKLSYEQYV. The CDR3 coding sequence is TGTGCCATCAGTGAGAAACTGTCATACGAGCAGTACGTC.

This clonotype was observed at least ten times. This chain connects TRBV7-2 to TRBJ1-2, with D possibly being TRBD1 (5 bases). V was trimmed by 1 base and J by 3 bases, leaving 12 bases between them. The CDR3 is made up of 15 amino acids. Looked up from germline, CDR1 is SGHTA and CDR2 is FQGNSA. In DNA, the CDR3 is TGTGCCAGCAGCTTAGTTGGGGGGGTGGACTATGGCTACACCTTC. It encodes CASSLVGGVDYGYTF. Together with reference TRBV7-2 and TRBJ1-2, the CDR3 gives the full variable domain: GAGVSQSPSNKVTEKGKDVELRCDPISGHTALYWYRQSLGQGLEFLIYFQGNSAPDKSGLPSDRFSAERTGGSVSTLTIQRTQQEDSAVYLCASSLVGGVDYGYTFGSGTRLTVV.